A single sample is the source of the 10 T cell receptor beta chains below, sequenced in a study of blood T cell repertoires in COVID-19. Produced via immunoSEQ multiplex PCR; TCRdb's table is partial and in-frame only. The table shows a few hundred thousand clones, with around 84% occurring only once. The source material was peripheral blood. The origin of the receptors is a man aged 45-60 years who had recovered from COVID-19.

This chain connects TRBV7-9 to TRBJ2-7, with D unresolved. V was clipped by 7 bases and J by 0 bases, with 10 bases between them. CDR1 is SEHNR and CDR2 is FQNEAQ in the germline V gene (reference sequence). This CDR3 spans 13 amino acids. The CDR3 sequence is CASIPPSSYEQYF. CDR3 coding DNA: TGTGCCAGCATCCCCCCCAGCTCCTACGAGCAGTACTTC.

The chain joins TRBV6-2 or TRBV6-3 to TRBJ2-7; D is unclear. The V and J ends lost 6 bases and 1 base respectively, with 10 bases between them. The CDR3 has 13 residues. Germline V lookup: CDR1 MNHEY, CDR2 SVGEGT. Here the CDR3 DNA reads TGTGCCAGCAGCTCAGGCATATCCTACGAGCAGTACTTC. The encoded protein is CASSSGISYEQYF.

The count of this clone is one. This sequence joins TRBV7-9 and TRBJ1-6; D gene ambiguous. V dropped 0 bases and J dropped 5 bases, with 17 bases sitting between them. This CDR3 has 18 amino acids. Germline loops: CDR1 SEHNR, CDR2 FQNEAQ (reference sequence). The CDR3 region is CASSLAVGDLLNNSPLHF. The DNA of the CDR3 is TGTGCCAGCAGCTTAGCGGTCGGGGATCTTCTGAATAATTCACCCCTCCACTTT.

V gene TRBV5-1 combines with J gene TRBJ2-5; 9 nucleotides line up with TRBD1. Per the germline V gene, CDR1 is SGHRS and CDR2 is YFSETQ. Trimming took 4 bases from V and 5 from J; bases not matched to a gene: 6. This CDR3 is 14 amino acids long. The CDR3 DNA follows: TGCGCCAGCAGCCCCGGACAGGGGATGGAGACCCAGTACTTC. It yields the protein CASSPGQGMETQYF.

The chain links TRBV9 to TRBJ2-2; 9 nucleotides line up with TRBD2. The trim removed 3 bases at V and 0 bases at J, leaving 0 bases unmatched. Per germline, CDR1 SGDLS and CDR2 YYNGEE. The CDR3 is 15 amino acids. This CDR3 reads CASSASGTNTGELFF. CDR3 in DNA: TGTGCCAGCAGCGCTAGCGGGACGAACACCGGGGAGCTGTTTTTT.

There are a few counts of this clone. The chain uses TRBV7-6 and TRBJ2-7, with 7 bases that match TRBD2. V gave up 5 bases and J gave up 2 bases; unmatched junction bases: 6. Germline V gives CDR1 SGHVS, CDR2 FNYEAQ. The CDR3 consists of 14 residues. The CDR3 DNA reads TGTGCCAGCAGCCCCGAGCGGGGCGCCTACGAGCAGTACTTC. As protein: CASSPERGAYEQYF.

V is TRBV9 and J is TRBJ2-2, with D possibly TRBD1 on 6 matching bases. Germline loops: CDR1 SGDLS, CDR2 YYNGEE. The V end lost 5 bases, the J end lost 0 bases, and 17 bases lay between the germline ends. The CDR3 covers 17 residues. The CDR3 coding sequence is TGTGCCAGCAGTAGAAATGCCGGGACACCGAACACCGGGGAGCTGTTTTTT. Translating gives CASSRNAGTPNTGELFF. Together with reference TRBV9 and TRBJ2-2, the CDR3 gives the full variable domain: DSGVTQTPKHLITATGQRVTLRCSPRSGDLSVYWYQQSLDQGLQFLIQYYNGEERAKGNILERFSAQQFPDLHSELNLSSLELGDSALYFCASSRNAGTPNTGELFFGEGSRLTVL.

V and J are TRBV28 and TRBJ2-7; D gene ambiguous. CDR3 length equals 11 residues. Looked up from germline, CDR1 is MDHEN and CDR2 is SYDVKM. V was clipped by 4 bases and J by 2 bases, with 3 bases between them. This chain's CDR3 is CASSSAYEQYF. CDR3 bases: TGTGCCAGCAGTTCAGCCTACGAGCAGTACTTC.

This clone was counted once. The genes are TRBV25-1 and TRBJ1-1; tentative D call: TRBD1 (5 bases). The V and J ends lost 1 base and 3 bases respectively, with 15 bases between them. CDR1 is MGHDK, CDR2 SYGVNS, per germline. The CDR3 sequence is 16 residues long. The CDR3 region is CASSEFGASSDTEAFF. CDR3 coding DNA: TGTGCCAGCAGTGAATTTGGGGCCTCAAGTGACACTGAAGCTTTCTTT.

The chain employs TRBV18 and TRBJ2-1; no clear D gene. The CDR3 is made up of 15 amino acids. V lost 6 bases and J lost 5, with 17 bases in between. Germline CDR1 and CDR2: KGHSH and LQKENI. CDR3 nucleotides: TGTGCCAGCTCGAATTATTACAGTAAAGACAATGAGCAGTTCTTC. Translation gives CASSNYYSKDNEQFF.